This T cell receptor (beta chain) was observed in a study of CD8+CD57+ T cells in acquired aplastic anemia. Study as a whole: Mean yield of DNA from sorted CD4+ and CD8+ cells was approximately 3 ug.

Individuals selected for sequencing had exhibited CD8+CD57+ cell expansion on flow cytometry. Severe acquired aplastic anemia affected all patients. Genomic DNA served as template for TCR beta VDJ and CDR3 profiling. TCRdb recomputed calls from the reads with MiXCR, one row per CDR3 protein. The table includes about 150,000 distinct CDR3 sequences, about 50% detected once. The junction had 7 bases not matched to a gene; V was cut back by 5 bases and J by 0 bases. There are 16 residues in the CDR3. Per germline, CDR1 MNHNS and CDR2 SASEGT. The chain combines TRBV6-1 with TRBJ2-7; TRBD2 matches at 10 bases. The sample was sorted CD4+, CD8+, or CD8+CD57+ T cells (not recorded which) from PBMCs. The source of this sequence is a human donor with aplastic anemia. CDR3 loop: CASSRLAGVSSYEQYF. Here the CDR3 DNA reads TGTGCCAGCAGTCGCCTAGCGGGAGTCAGCTCCTACGAGCAGTACTTC.